Below are 2 T cell receptor beta chains sequenced from a single sample in a study of cytomegalovirus exposure and HLA in healthy donors. PCR involved 60 Vbeta and 13 Jbeta primers. The assay was immunoSEQ multiplex PCR, and TCRdb's table has in-frame clones only and misses some. The top ten hold 5.8% of the sample, which has roughly 100,000 clones, around 9.1% seen once. Sample: PBMCs. These receptors originate from a middle-aged man in good health and CMV-seropositive.

This clone has just one count. The V gene is TRBV14, the J gene TRBJ2-5, with 9 bases identical to TRBD1. Per germline, CDR1 SGHDN and CDR2 FVKESK. After removal of 5 bases from V and 4 bases from J, the junction contained 8 bases not matched to a gene. The CDR3 is made up of 15 amino acids. The CDR3 DNA sequence: TGTGCCAGCAGCTTCAAACAGGGGGCGAGAGAGACCCAGTACTTC. It codes for CASSFKQGARETQYF.

This clone was counted only a few times. The chain uses TRBV11-1 and TRBJ1-2; tentatively, D is TRBD1 (6 bases). The CDR3 covers 15 residues. The germline CDR1 and CDR2 sequences are SGHAT and FQDESV (reference sequence). Trimming removed 3 bases from V and 4 bases from J, with 15 bases in between. CDR3 sequence reads: CASSFFGGGTYGYTF. CDR3 nucleotide sequence: TGTGCCAGCAGCTTCTTTGGGGGCGGTACCTATGGCTACACCTTC.